The entry below gives a single T cell receptor (beta chain) sequence along with its context. The data were taken from a study of blood T cell repertoires in COVID-19. Sequenced by immunoSEQ multiplex PCR; TCRdb stores in-frame clones only, minus some. The table lists about 170,000 clones, approximately 84% of them singletons. This TCR derives from a man between 65 and 85 years old with active or convalescent COVID-19. Source material: peripheral blood.

CDR3 coding DNA: TGCGCCAGCAGCCAACCATTTGTTGCCGGGGAGCTGTTTTTT. This codes for CASSQPFVAGELFF. The chain links TRBV4-1 to TRBJ2-2; no definite D call. Germline-derived CDR1 and CDR2 are MGHRA and YSYEKL. V was cut by 2 bases and J by 6 bases, with 10 bases left in between. This CDR3 is 14 amino acids long.